These T cell receptor beta chains were read from a single sample in a study of T cells after posttransplantation cyclophosphamide. Clones were read by immunoSEQ multiplex PCR, and TCRdb kept only the in-frame ones, dropping some. Of some 6,900 clones in the sample, around nine tenths are singletons; the top ten hold around 4.3%. The sample was CD8+ T cells sorted from blood, taken after allogeneic stem cell transplant with posttransplant cyclophosphamide. The receptor set was obtained from a male patient aged 60-69 years who received an allogeneic stem cell transplant from a related donor and was CMV-positive. Certain T cells may be donor cells from the graft. Both conserved end residues are part of each CDR3. The order of the fields is clone size, J gene, CDR3 length, V gene, D gene, CDR3 DNA, CDR3 protein. D genes are given only for firm matches. For some rows the clone size is stated as once, few or many, or as a class when expanded; others skip it.

-	TRBJ2-1	14	TRBV2	TRBD2	TGTGCCAGCGCGGGGGGGGTCGCCTACAATGAGCAGTTCTTC	CASAGGVAYNEQFF
-	TRBJ2-2	17	TRBV15	-	TGTGCCACCAGCAGCCCCCCAACAGGGAAGAGGACCGGGGAGCTGTTTTTT	CATSSPPTGKRTGELFF
once	TRBJ2-1	17	TRBV11-2	TRBD2	TGTGCCAGCAGCTCCAGTCCGCCGGGACTAGCGGGCGGTGAGCAGTTCTTC	CASSSSPPGLAGGEQFF
-	TRBJ2-3	17	TRBV9	TRBD2	TGTGCCAGCAGCGGGGCTTCGCGGGGGGCTCGCACAGATACGCAGTATTTT	CASSGASRGARTDTQYF
-	TRBJ2-7	14	TRBV7-9	-	TGTGCCAGCAGCCCGGAGGAAGCCTCCTACGAGCAGTACTTC	CASSPEEASYEQYF
-	TRBJ2-1	14	TRBV4-1	-	TGCGCCAGCAGCCAAGGCGGCAGAAGCAATAAGCAGTTCTTC	CASSQGGRSNKQFF
-	TRBJ1-4	13	TRBV27	TRBD1	TGTGCCAGCAGTCCCGGGACAGGGAACGTACTGTTTTTT	CASSPGTGNVLFF
-	TRBJ2-5	15	TRBV10-3	TRBD2	TGTGCCATCAGTGAGCCTCGACTAGCGGGGGAGACCCAGTACTTC	CAISEPRLAGETQYF
-	TRBJ2-7	14	TRBV6-5	-	TGTGCCAGCAGTTACAGGGGTAGCTCCTACGAGCAGTACTTC	CASSYRGSSYEQYF
once	TRBJ2-2	17	TRBV30	TRBD2	TGTGCCTGGGGGGTCCCTAGCGGGGGGGCTATGACCGGGGAGCTGTTTTTT	CAWGVPSGGAMTGELFF
-	TRBJ1-1	15	TRBV4-3	-	TGCGCCAGCAGCCAATCACAGGGAGACGGCACTGAAGCTTTCTTT	CASSQSQGDGTEAFF
-	TRBJ2-1	13	TRBV28	-	TGTGCCAGCCGGGGTTCCGTGAACAATGAGCAGTTCTTC	CASRGSVNNEQFF
-	TRBJ1-1	16	TRBV9	-	TGTGCCAGCAGCGTAGTGTCGGGGGATAGTAACACTGAAGCTTTCTTT	CASSVVSGDSNTEAFF
-	TRBJ2-7	14	TRBV2	-	TGTGCCAGCAGCCGGGACTCGACCCGATACGAGCAGTACTTC	CASSRDSTRYEQYF
-	TRBJ1-5	14	TRBV19	-	TGTGCCAGTAGTATTTCTAGTAGCAATCAGCCCCAGCATTTT	CASSISSSNQPQHF
once	TRBJ2-7	15	TRBV25-1	TRBD1	TGTGCCAGCAGTTCGGGAATGGGACAGAACTACGAGCAGTACTTC	CASSSGMGQNYEQYF
-	TRBJ2-7	15	TRBV6-1	TRBD1	TGTGCCAGCAGTCCTCGGGACAGACGCTCCTACGAGCAGTACTTC	CASSPRDRRSYEQYF
-	TRBJ2-1	15	TRBV5-8	-	TGTGCCAGCAGCTTGGATGGGGGGGCTGGTGATGAGCAGTTCTTC	CASSLDGGAGDEQFF
-	TRBJ1-5	15	TRBV27	-	TGTGCCAGCAGTTTACGGGGGGCGCCTGGTCAGCCCCAGCATTTT	CASSLRGAPGQPQHF
-	TRBJ1-1	13	TRBV30	-	TGTGCCTGGACTGGGGAGTCGTCGCCTGAAGCTTTCTTT	CAWTGESSPEAFF
-	TRBJ2-7	17	TRBV2	-	TGTGCCAGCAGTGAAGAGAGTCTGGTCAGGGGCTCCTACGAGCAGTACTTC	CASSEESLVRGSYEQYF
-	TRBJ1-1	13	TRBV9	TRBD1	TGTGCCAGCAGCGGACAGGGGCCGACTGAAGCTTTCTTT	CASSGQGPTEAFF
-	TRBJ1-1	15	TRBV5-4	-	TGTGCCAGCAGCAGCTTACAGGGAGGGACCACTGAAGCTTTCTTT	CASSSLQGGTTEAFF
-	TRBJ2-3	14	TRBV6-4	-	TGTGCCAGCAGTAACGGGGAAGGCGCAGATACGCAGTATTTT	CASSNGEGADTQYF
-	TRBJ2-5	14	TRBV25-1	-	TGTGCCAGCAGTGAATCAATTGCGGGAGAGACCCAGTACTTC	CASSESIAGETQYF
-	TRBJ1-1	16	TRBV2	TRBD1	TGTGCCAGCAGGAGGACAGGGGCCCATGTCGGGGCTGAAGCTTTCTTT	CASRRTGAHVGAEAFF
-	TRBJ2-3	16	TRBV6-6	-	TGTGCCAGCAGCTTCCAAGTCGGGGGTCGCGGGGATACGCAGTATTTT	CASSFQVGGRGDTQYF
once	TRBJ2-7	14	TRBV4-3	TRBD1	TGCGCCAGCAGCCAGAGGGACAGGGGCTACGAGCAGTACTTC	CASSQRDRGYEQYF
-	TRBJ1-1	19	TRBV4-3	TRBD1	TGCGCCAGCAGCCAACGATCCCGGGACAGGGGTTTACGGAACACTGAAGCTTTCTTT	CASSQRSRDRGLRNTEAFF
-	TRBJ1-1	14	TRBV28	-	TGTGCCAGCAGTCATGGACTGAGCAACACTGAAGCTTTCTTT	CASSHGLSNTEAFF
-	TRBJ1-6	13	TRBV7-8	-	TGTGCCAGCAGCTTAGAAGCGGATTCACCCCTCCACTTT	CASSLEADSPLHF
-	TRBJ1-5	18	TRBV11-3	TRBD1	TGTGCCAGCAGCTTAGATCGTAGAGGGGGCGAGGGCAATCAGCCCCAGCATTTT	CASSLDRRGGEGNQPQHF
-	TRBJ1-6	20	TRBV4-3	-	TGCGCCAGCAGCCAAGATCCGTTTGGGGGCCTCGGCTCCTATAATTCACCCCTCCACTTT	CASSQDPFGGLGSYNSPLHF
-	TRBJ2-1	13	TRBV19	TRBD1	TGTGCCAGTAGCACCGGGACAGGGTATGAGCAGTTCTTC	CASSTGTGYEQFF
once	TRBJ2-5	17	TRBV2	TRBD1	TGTGCCACCCCGGGACAGGACAGAGCAGGGGTTGAAGAGACCCAGTACTTC	CATPGQDRAGVEETQYF
once	TRBJ2-1	18	TRBV27	TRBD2	TGTGCCAGCAGTTTTTTAGCGGGGGCTTCAAGCTCCTACAATGAGCAGTTCTTC	CASSFLAGASSSYNEQFF
-	TRBJ2-7	14	TRBV6-5	TRBD1	TGTGCCAGCAGCCGGGACAGTACTTACTACGAGCAGTACTTC	CASSRDSTYYEQYF
-	TRBJ1-4	22	TRBV4-2	TRBD1	TGTGCCAGCAGCCAAGATCAGGTGGGGACAGGATCCGATTTGGGAACTAATGAAAAACTGTTTTTT	CASSQDQVGTGSDLGTNEKLFF
-	TRBJ1-5	13	TRBV6-1	-	TGTGCCAGCAGAACAGGGTACAATCAGCCCCAGCATTTT	CASRTGYNQPQHF
-	TRBJ2-1	16	TRBV7-9	-	TGTGCCAGCAGCCTAGCGCGGGGGCTCTCCTACAATGAGCAGTTCTTC	CASSLARGLSYNEQFF
once	TRBJ2-7	13	TRBV7-9	-	TGTGCCAGCAGCTTCCAGGGGAGCTACGAGCAGTACTTC	CASSFQGSYEQYF
-	TRBJ1-2	15	TRBV4-1	TRBD1	TGCGCCAGCAGCCAAGAGCGACAGGGGGTGGATGGCTACACCTTC	CASSQERQGVDGYTF